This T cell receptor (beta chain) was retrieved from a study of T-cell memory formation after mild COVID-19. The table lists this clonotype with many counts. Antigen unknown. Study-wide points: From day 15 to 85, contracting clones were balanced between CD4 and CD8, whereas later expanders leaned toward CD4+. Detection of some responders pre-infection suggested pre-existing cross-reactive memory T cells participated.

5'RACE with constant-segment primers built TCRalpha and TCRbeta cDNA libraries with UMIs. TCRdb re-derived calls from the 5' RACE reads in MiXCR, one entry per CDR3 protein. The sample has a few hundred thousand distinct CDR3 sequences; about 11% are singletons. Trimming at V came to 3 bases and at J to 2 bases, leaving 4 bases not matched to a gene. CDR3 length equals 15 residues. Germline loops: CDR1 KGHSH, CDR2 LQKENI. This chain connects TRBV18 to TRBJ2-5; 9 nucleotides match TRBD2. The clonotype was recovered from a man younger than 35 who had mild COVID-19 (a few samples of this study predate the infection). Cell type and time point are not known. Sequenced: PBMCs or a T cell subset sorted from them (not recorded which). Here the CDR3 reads CASSPGLAGQETQYF. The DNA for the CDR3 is TGTGCCAGCTCACCGGGGCTAGCGGGACAAGAGACCCAGTACTTC.